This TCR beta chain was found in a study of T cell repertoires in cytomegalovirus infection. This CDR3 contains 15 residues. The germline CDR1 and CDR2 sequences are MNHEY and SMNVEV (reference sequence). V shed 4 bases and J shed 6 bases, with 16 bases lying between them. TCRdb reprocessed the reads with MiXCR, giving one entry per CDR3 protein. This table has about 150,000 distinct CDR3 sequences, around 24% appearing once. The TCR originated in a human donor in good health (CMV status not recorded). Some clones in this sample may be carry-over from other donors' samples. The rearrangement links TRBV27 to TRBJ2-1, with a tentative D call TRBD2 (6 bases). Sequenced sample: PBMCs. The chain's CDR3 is CASSYKGTSPNEQFF. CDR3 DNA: TGTGCCAGCAGTTATAAGGGGACTTCGCCCAATGAGCAGTTCTTC.